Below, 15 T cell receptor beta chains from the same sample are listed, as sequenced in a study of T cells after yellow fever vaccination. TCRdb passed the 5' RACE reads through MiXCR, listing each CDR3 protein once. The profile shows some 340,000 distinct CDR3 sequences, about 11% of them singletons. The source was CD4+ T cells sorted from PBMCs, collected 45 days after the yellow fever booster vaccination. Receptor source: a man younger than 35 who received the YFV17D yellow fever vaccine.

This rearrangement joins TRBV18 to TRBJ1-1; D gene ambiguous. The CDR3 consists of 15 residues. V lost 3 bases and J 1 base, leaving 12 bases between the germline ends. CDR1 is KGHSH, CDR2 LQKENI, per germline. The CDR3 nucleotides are TGTGCCAGCTCACCCATAAGGGTGAAGAACACTGAAGCTTTCTTT. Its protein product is CASSPIRVKNTEAFF.

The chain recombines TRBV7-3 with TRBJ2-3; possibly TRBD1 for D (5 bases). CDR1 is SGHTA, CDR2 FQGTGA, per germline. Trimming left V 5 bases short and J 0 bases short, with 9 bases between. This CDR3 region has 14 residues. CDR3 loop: CASSQTVSTDTQYF. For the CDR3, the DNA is TGTGCCAGCAGCCAGACAGTTAGCACAGATACGCAGTATTTT.

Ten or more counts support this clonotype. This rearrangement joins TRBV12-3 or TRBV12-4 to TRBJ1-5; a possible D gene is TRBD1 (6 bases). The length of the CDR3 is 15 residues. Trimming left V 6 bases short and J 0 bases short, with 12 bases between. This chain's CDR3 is CASRSQGNSNQPQHF. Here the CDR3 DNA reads TGTGCCAGCAGGAGTCAGGGGAATAGCAATCAGCCCCAGCATTTT.

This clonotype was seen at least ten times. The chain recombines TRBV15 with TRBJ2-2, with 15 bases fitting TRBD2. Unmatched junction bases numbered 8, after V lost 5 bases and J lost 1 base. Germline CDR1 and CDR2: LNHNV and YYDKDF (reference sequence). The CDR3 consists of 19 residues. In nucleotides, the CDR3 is TGTGCCACCAGCTCCCTGGGGACTAGCGGGGGGAAGAACACCGGGGAGCTGTTTTTT. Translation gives CATSSLGTSGGKNTGELFF.

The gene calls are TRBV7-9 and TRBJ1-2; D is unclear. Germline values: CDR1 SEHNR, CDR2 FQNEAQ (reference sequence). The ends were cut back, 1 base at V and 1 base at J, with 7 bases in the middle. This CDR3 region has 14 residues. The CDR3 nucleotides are TGTGCCAGCAGCTTAGGAGGCGGTAACTATGGCTACACCTTC. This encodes CASSLGGGNYGYTF.

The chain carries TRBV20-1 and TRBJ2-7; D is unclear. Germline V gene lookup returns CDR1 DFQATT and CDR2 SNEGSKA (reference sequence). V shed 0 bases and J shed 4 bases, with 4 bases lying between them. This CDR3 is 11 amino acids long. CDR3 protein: CSARDAYEQYV. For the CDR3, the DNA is TGCAGTGCTAGAGATGCATACGAGCAGTACGTC.

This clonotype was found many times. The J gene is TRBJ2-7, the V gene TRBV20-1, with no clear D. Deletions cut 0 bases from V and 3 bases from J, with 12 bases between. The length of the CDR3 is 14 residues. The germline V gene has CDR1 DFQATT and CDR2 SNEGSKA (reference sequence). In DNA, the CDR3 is TGCAGTGCTAGAGAGGCTATAGGCCGCTACGAGCAGTACTTC. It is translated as CSAREAIGRYEQYF.

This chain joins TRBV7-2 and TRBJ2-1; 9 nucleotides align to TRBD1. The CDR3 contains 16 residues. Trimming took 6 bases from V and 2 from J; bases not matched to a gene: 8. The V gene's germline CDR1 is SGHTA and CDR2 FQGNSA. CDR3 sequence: CASRLSGTGPYNEQFF. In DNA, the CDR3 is TGTGCCAGCAGACTTTCCGGGACAGGGCCCTACAATGAGCAGTTCTTC.

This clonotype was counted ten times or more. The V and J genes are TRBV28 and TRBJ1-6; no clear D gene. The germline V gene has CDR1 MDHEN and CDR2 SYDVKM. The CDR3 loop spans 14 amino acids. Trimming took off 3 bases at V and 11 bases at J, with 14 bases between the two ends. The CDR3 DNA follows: TGTGCCAGCAGTTTTTTCCGGGGTACGGCACCCCTCCACTTT. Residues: CASSFFRGTAPLHF.

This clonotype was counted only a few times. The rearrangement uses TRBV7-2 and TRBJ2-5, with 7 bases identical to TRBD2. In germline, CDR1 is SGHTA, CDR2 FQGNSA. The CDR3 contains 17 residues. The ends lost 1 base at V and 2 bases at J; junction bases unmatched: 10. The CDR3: CASSLGVAAGRQETQYF. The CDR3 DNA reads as TGTGCCAGCAGCTTAGGCGTGGCAGCGGGGAGACAAGAGACCCAGTACTTC.

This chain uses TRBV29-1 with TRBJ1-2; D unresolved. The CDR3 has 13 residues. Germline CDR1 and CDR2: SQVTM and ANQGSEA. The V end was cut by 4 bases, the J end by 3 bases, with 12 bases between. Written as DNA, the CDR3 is TGCAGCGTTGCTAGTGGGCTTGACTATGGCTACACCTTC. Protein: CSVASGLDYGYTF.

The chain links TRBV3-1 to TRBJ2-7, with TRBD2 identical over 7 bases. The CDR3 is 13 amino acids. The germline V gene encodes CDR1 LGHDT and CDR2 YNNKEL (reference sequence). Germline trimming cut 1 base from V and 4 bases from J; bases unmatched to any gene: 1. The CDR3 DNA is TGTGCCAGCAGCCAAGGTAGCGGGTACGAGCAGTACGTC. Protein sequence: CASSQGSGYEQYV.

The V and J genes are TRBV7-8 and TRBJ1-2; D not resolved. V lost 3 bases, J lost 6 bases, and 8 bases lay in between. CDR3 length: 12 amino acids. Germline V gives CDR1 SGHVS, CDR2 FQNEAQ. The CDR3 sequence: CASSFTGNGYTF. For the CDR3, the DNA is TGTGCCAGCAGCTTTACGGGGAATGGCTACACCTTC.

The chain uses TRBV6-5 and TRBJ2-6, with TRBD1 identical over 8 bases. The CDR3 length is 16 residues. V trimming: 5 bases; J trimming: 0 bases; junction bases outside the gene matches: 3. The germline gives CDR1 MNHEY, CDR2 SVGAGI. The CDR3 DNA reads TGTGCCAGCAGTCGGACAGGGAGCTCTGGGGCCAACGTCCTGACTTTC. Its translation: CASSRTGSSGANVLTF.

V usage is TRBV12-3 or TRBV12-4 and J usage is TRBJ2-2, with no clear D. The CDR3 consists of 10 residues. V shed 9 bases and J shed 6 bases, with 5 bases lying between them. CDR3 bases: TGTGCCAGGGGCGCCGGGGAGCTGTTTTTT. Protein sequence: CARGAGELFF.